The 2 T cell receptor beta chains below all came from one sample that was sequenced in a study of shared clonotypes between healthy human individuals. The repertoire was sequenced with immunoSEQ multiplex PCR; TCRdb's copy has only in-frame clones and lacks some. The data show around 350,000 clones, 73% seen once. Sequenced: memory CD4+ T cells sorted from blood. Sample subset: CD45RA-negative fraction. The receptors derive from a man aged 25-40 years in good health.

Details on this clone: Since a much larger clone is just one base distant, this may be a read error. The gene calls are TRBV5-6 and TRBJ2-5; weak D call: TRBD1 (5 bases). Per the germline V gene, CDR1 is SGHDT and CDR2 is YYEEEE. V shed 1 base and J shed 6 bases, with 19 bases lying between them. This CDR3 spans 16 amino acids. CDR3 DNA sequence: TGTGCCAGCAGCTTGTGGGCTCCCCGGCAGGGCCAGACCCAGTACTTC. Translating gives CASSLWAPRQGQTQYF. The variable domain in full, with the rest retrieved from reference TRBV5-6 and TRBJ2-5, is DAGVTQSPTHLIKTRGQQVTLRCSPKSGHDTVSWYQQALGQGPQFIFQYYEEEERQRGNFPDRFSGHQFPNYSSELNVNALLLGDSALYLCASSLWAPRQGQTQYFGPGTRLLVL.

The rearrangement joins TRBV18 to TRBJ2-7, with TRBD1 matching 8 bases. V trimming: 6 bases; J trimming: 2 bases; junction bases outside the gene matches: 6. CDR1 and CDR2 (germline): KGHSH, LQKENI. This CDR3 is 14 amino acids long. CDR3 in amino acids: CASSQGTGTYEQYF. The CDR3 DNA reads as TGTGCCAGCTCGCAAGGGACAGGAACCTACGAGCAGTACTTC.